This passage covers 10 T cell receptor beta chains from one sample sequenced in a study of T cell responses to AZD1222 COVID-19 vaccine. Repertoires were generated with immunoSEQ multiplex PCR, while TCRdb's copy carries only in-frame clones and drops some. The top ten hold roughly 4.3% of the sample, which has 180,000 or so clones, 90% seen once. The starting material was peripheral blood, obtained 28 days after the second dose of the MenACWY control vaccine. The source of these receptors is an adult who received the MenACWY meningococcal vaccine as a control.

This clone was seen just once. This chain connects TRBV28 to TRBJ1-4, with D tentatively TRBD1 (5 bases). Germline loops: CDR1 MDHEN, CDR2 SYDVKM. The length of the CDR3 is 15 residues. V lost 4 bases to trimming and J lost 0 bases, with 9 bases between them. The DNA for the CDR3 is TGTGCCAGCAGTTCTCAGACAGCAACTAATGAAAAACTGTTTTTT. Amino acid sequence: CASSSQTATNEKLFF.

The V and J genes are TRBV5-6 and TRBJ2-7; D unclear. This CDR3 has 14 residues. Per germline, CDR1 SGHDT and CDR2 YYEEEE. V lost 3 bases to trimming and J lost 0 bases, with 10 bases between them. The CDR3 region has the DNA TGTGCCAGCAGCTCCGACCGCAGCTCCTACGAGCAGTACTTC. Its translation is CASSSDRSSYEQYF.

Only a few counts were recorded for this clone. The genes are TRBV19 and TRBJ1-2; D perhaps matches TRBD1 (5 bases). V shed 1 base and J shed 2 bases, with 5 bases lying between them. CDR3 length: 13 amino acids. Per the germline V gene, CDR1 is LNHDA and CDR2 is SQIVND (reference sequence). DNA of the CDR3: TGTGCCAGTAGTATAGCAGGGAACTATGGCTACACCTTC. This gives the protein CASSIAGNYGYTF.

The chain carries TRBV5-1 and TRBJ2-7; D unclear. The CDR3 has 14 amino acids. Trimming left V 4 bases short and J 2 bases short, with 13 bases between. Germline values: CDR1 SGHRS, CDR2 YFSETQ. The CDR3 DNA reads as TGCGCCAGCAGCCATTCAGACGGACCCTACGAGCAGTACTTC. This translates into CASSHSDGPYEQYF.

The V gene is TRBV5-1, the J gene TRBJ2-7; 9 bases align to TRBD1. There are 14 residues in the CDR3. The V and J ends lost 10 bases and 2 bases, in that order; junction bases with no gene match: 10. Germline assignment: CDR1 SGHRS and CDR2 YFSETQ. In nucleotides, the CDR3 is TGCGCCTCAAGGACAGGGGAGCCCCCCTACGAGCAGTACTTC. Translating it yields CASRTGEPPYEQYF.

This chain connects TRBV28 to TRBJ2-2; D gene ambiguous. Germline V gives CDR1 MDHEN, CDR2 SYDVKM. The V end lost 7 bases, the J end lost 5 bases, and 11 bases lay between the germline ends. The CDR3 extends over 13 amino acids. The CDR3 loop is CASTYLGTGELFF. In DNA form, the CDR3 reads TGTGCCAGCACCTATCTCGGAACCGGGGAGCTGTTTTTT.

V and J are TRBV24-1 and TRBJ2-2; 8 bases fit TRBD1. The CDR3 loop spans 17 amino acids. J gave up 5 bases and V 6 bases, and 13 bases lay outside the gene matches. Looked up from germline, CDR1 is KGHDR and CDR2 is SFDVKD. CDR3: CATSSPDRGRWTGELFF. The CDR3 DNA is TGTGCCACCAGTTCCCCAGACAGGGGTCGGTGGACCGGGGAGCTGTTTTTT.

The chain recombines TRBV19 with TRBJ1-2; D is perhaps TRBD1 (5 bases). Germline V gives CDR1 LNHDA, CDR2 SQIVND (reference sequence). This CDR3 region has 11 residues. Deletions cut 11 bases from V and 4 bases from J, with 11 bases between. The CDR3 region has the DNA TGTGCCGCGACGAGGGGCTATGGCTACACCTTC. It translates to CAATRGYGYTF.

This clone was observed once. The chain has TRBV30 and TRBJ1-6, with D possibly TRBD1 on 6 matching bases. The CDR3 covers 14 residues. Trimming stripped 5 bases from V and 9 bases from J, with 17 bases between. Germline V CDR1 and CDR2: GTSNPN, SVGIG (reference sequence). The DNA for the CDR3 is TGTGCCTGGCGGACTTCAGGGGTAGGTTCACCCCTCCACTTT. Translated: CAWRTSGVGSPLHF.

This chain uses TRBV10-3 with TRBJ2-7; TRBD1 might be the D (6 bases). In germline, CDR1 is ENHRY, CDR2 SYGVKD. This CDR3 spans 13 amino acids. Trimming removed 6 bases at V and 6 bases at J, with 15 bases between. CDR3 sequence (DNA): TGTGCCATCAGCCCTGACATGGGGGCCGAGCAGTACTTC. This translates into CAISPDMGAEQYF.